The entry below describes one T cell receptor beta chain. The antigen is not known. The source of the sample is a study of T cell repertoires in cytomegalovirus infection. Overall study: TCR beta signatures that were public indicated CMV infection and matching HLA type. Overall study findings and caveats: CMV-specific HLA-C-restricted TCR beta clonotypes dominated the ex vivo response.

Germline V gene lookup returns CDR1 MDHEN and CDR2 SYDVKM. Trimming removed 2 bases from V and 6 bases from J; junction bases left unmatched: 8. The CDR3 extends over 15 amino acids. TCRdb reanalysed the reads using MiXCR and keeps one entry per CDR3 protein. This sample yields roughly 730,000 distinct CDR3 sequences, of which roughly 30% are seen a single time; around a sixth belongs to the top ten. The starting material was cultured PBMCs, obtained from culture after CMV antigen stimulation. The chain links TRBV28 to TRBJ2-7; 9 positions agree with TRBD2. The sequence derives from a human donor in good health (CMV status not recorded). Some clones in this sample may be carry-over from other donors' samples. The DNA for the CDR3 is TGTGCCAGCAGTTTAGCGGGGGGGCCTCGGGGCGAGCAGTACTTC. Residues: CASSLAGGPRGEQYF.